These T cell receptor beta chains were read from a single sample in a study of blood T cell repertoires in COVID-19. TCRdb's copy holds only in-frame clones and misses some; the assay was immunoSEQ multiplex PCR. The repertoire holds approximately 270,000 clones, with 89% as singletons. The source material was peripheral blood. Source of these receptors: a man aged 50 or older with acute or convalescent COVID-19. Each CDR3 is given with its conserved first and last residue. Fields, in order: D gene, J gene, clone size, CDR3 length, V gene, CDR3 protein, CDR3 DNA. D genes are given only for firm matches. Size tells how often a clone was seen (once, few, many) or the class of an expanded clone, and some rows leave it out.

>-|TRBJ2-4|-|13|TRBV9
CASSVARENIQYF
TGTGCCAGCAGCGTAGCCAGGGAAAACATTCAGTACTTC
>TRBD2|TRBJ2-5|-|17|TRBV27
CASSLLGASGRGETQYF
TGTGCCAGCAGTCTACTCGGAGCTAGCGGGCGGGGGGAGACCCAGTACTTC
>-|TRBJ2-1|-|15|TRBV5-6
CASSLSSVRGNEQFF
TGTGCCAGCAGCTTGTCGTCGGTCCGGGGCAATGAGCAGTTCTTC
>-|TRBJ2-7|-|14|TRBV4-1
CANSHRTGTYEQYF
TGCGCCAACAGCCATAGAACAGGGACCTACGAGCAGTACTTC
>TRBD2|TRBJ2-1|-|15|TRBV6-5
CASSLGLAGNNEQFF
TGTGCCAGCAGTTTAGGACTAGCCGGTAACAATGAGCAGTTCTTC
>-|TRBJ1-5|once|15|TRBV28
CASSLGVGYNQPQHF
TGTGCCAGCAGCCTAGGGGTCGGTTACAATCAGCCCCAGCATTTT
>TRBD2|TRBJ2-7|-|15|TRBV4-1
CASSPLAGGNYEQYF
TGCGCCAGCAGCCCACTAGCGGGGGGAAACTACGAGCAGTACTTC
>TRBD1|TRBJ1-5|-|15|TRBV9
CASSVGTGIGQPQHF
TGTGCCAGCAGCGTGGGGACAGGGATTGGTCAGCCCCAGCATTTT
>-|TRBJ2-5|-|12|TRBV18
CASSPIQETQYF
TGTGCCAGCTCACCAATACAAGAGACCCAGTACTTC
>-|TRBJ1-4|-|15|TRBV2
CASIRQEVTNEKLFF
TGTGCCAGCATTAGACAGGAGGTCACTAATGAAAAACTGTTTTTT
>-|TRBJ1-1|-|13|TRBV3-1/TRBV3-2
CASSQVDLPGAFF
TGTGCCAGCAGCCAAGTTGACCTCCCGGGAGCTTTCTTT
>TRBD1|TRBJ2-5|-|16|TRBV5-8
CASSAGTGRFQETQYF
TGTGCCAGCAGCGCCGGGACAGGGCGGTTCCAAGAGACCCAGTACTTC
>TRBD2|TRBJ2-1|-|15|TRBV5-1
CASSFSSGGWDEQFF
TGCGCCAGCAGCTTCTCTAGCGGGGGCTGGGATGAGCAGTTCTTC
>-|TRBJ2-7|-|13|TRBV5-1
CASSLDSTYEQYF
TGCGCCAGCAGCTTGGACAGTACCTACGAGCAGTACTTC
>-|TRBJ1-5|-|14|TRBV5-5
CASRRGQTNQPQHF
TGTGCCAGCAGACGAGGACAAACTAATCAGCCCCAGCATTTT
>TRBD1|TRBJ2-7|-|14|TRBV7-3
CASSSGQAIHEQYF
TGTGCCAGCAGCTCGGGACAGGCTATCCACGAGCAGTACTTC
>-|TRBJ2-1|-|15|TRBV15
CATSIPAGEVNEQFF
TGTGCCACCAGCATCCCAGCTGGCGAGGTCAATGAGCAGTTCTTC
>-|TRBJ2-6|few|15|TRBV30
CAWSRGSSGANVLTF
TGTGCCTGGAGTCGGGGAAGCTCTGGGGCCAACGTCCTGACTTTC
>-|TRBJ2-7|-|15|TRBV5-6
CASTSQGRGPYEQYF
TGTGCCAGCACCTCGCAGGGGCGGGGGCCCTACGAGCAGTACTTC
>TRBD1|TRBJ1-4|-|13|TRBV29-1
CSPTDRGNEKLFF
TGCAGCCCCACGGACAGGGGCAACGAAAAACTGTTTTTT
>TRBD1|TRBJ2-2|-|17|TRBV15
CATSVGQGPYSSGELFF
TGTGCCACCAGCGTGGGACAGGGGCCTTACTCTTCCGGGGAGCTGTTTTTT
>-|TRBJ1-5|-|14|TRBV5-1
CASSPDSTLEPQHF
TGCGCCAGCAGCCCAGACAGCACCTTAGAGCCCCAGCATTTT
>-|TRBJ2-7|-|15|TRBV5-5
CASSLVQSSSYEQYF
TGTGCCAGCAGCTTGGTTCAATCGAGCTCCTACGAGCAGTACTTC
>-|TRBJ2-2|-|12|TRBV7-3
CASSLTRGELFF
TGTGCCAGCAGCTTGACTCGCGGGGAGCTGTTTTTT
>-|TRBJ2-5|once|11|TRBV12-3/TRBV12-4
CASSFKETQYF
TGTGCCAGCAGTTTCAAAGAGACCCAGTACTTC
>-|TRBJ2-3|-|12|TRBV6-2/TRBV6-3
CASSATAQSQYF
TGTGCCAGCAGCGCGACAGCCCAATCGCAGTATTTT
>-|TRBJ1-1|-|13|TRBV12-3/TRBV12-4
CASMIAGNTEAFF
TGTGCCAGCATGATCGCAGGCAACACTGAAGCTTTCTTT
>-|TRBJ1-2|-|13|TRBV2
CASSELTDYGYTF
TGTGCCAGCAGTGAGTTGACAGATTATGGCTACACCTTC
>TRBD1|TRBJ1-2|-|13|TRBV2
CASSGDRARGYTF
TGTGCCAGCAGTGGAGACAGGGCCCGTGGCTACACCTTC
>TRBD2|TRBJ2-7|-|15|TRBV5-1
CASRPGGGRSNEQYF
TGCGCCAGCCGCCCGGGGGGGGGTAGAAGCAACGAGCAGTACTTC
>-|TRBJ1-6|-|18|TRBV4-1
CASSQDRGGAPYNSPLHF
TGCGCCAGCAGCCAAGATAGGGGGGGGGCTCCCTATAATTCACCCCTCCACTTT
>-|TRBJ2-7|-|14|TRBV3-1/TRBV3-2
CASSQDRWRYEQYF
TGTGCCAGCAGCCAAGATAGGTGGCGGTACGAGCAGTACTTC
>TRBD2|TRBJ2-2|-|17|TRBV3-1/TRBV3-2
CASSITSGAPGTGELFF
TGTGCCAGCAGCATTACTAGCGGGGCCCCGGGGACCGGGGAGCTGTTTTTT
>-|TRBJ1-6|-|16|TRBV5-4
CASSLDRGRGRSPLHF
TGTGCCAGCAGCTTGGACCGCGGACGTGGGAGATCACCCCTCCACTTT
>-|TRBJ1-1|once|13|TRBV29-1
CSVQRKVNTEAFF
TGCAGCGTCCAGAGGAAGGTGAACACTGAAGCTTTCTTT
>TRBD2|TRBJ2-1|once|14|TRBV7-3
CASSLGVAGNEQFF
TGTGCCAGCAGCTTAGGGGTAGCGGGCAATGAGCAGTTCTTC
>TRBD1|TRBJ2-7|-|13|TRBV28
CASSTGVLYEQYF
TGTGCCAGCAGTACAGGGGTACTCTACGAGCAGTACTTC
>TRBD2|TRBJ2-5|-|15|TRBV5-4
CASSFSGGARETQYF
TGTGCCAGCAGCTTTAGCGGGGGGGCCCGGGAGACCCAGTACTTC
>-|TRBJ2-7|-|14|TRBV15
CATSREEFGARQYF
TGTGCCACCAGCAGAGAGGAATTTGGAGCGAGGCAGTACTTC
>-|TRBJ1-1|-|13|TRBV2
CASSLRLQGKAFF
TGTGCCAGCAGCCTTAGACTCCAGGGGAAAGCTTTCTTT
>-|TRBJ1-6|-|13|TRBV11-2
CASSSQTDSPLHF
TGTGCCAGCAGCTCCCAGACAGATTCACCCCTCCACTTT
>TRBD1|TRBJ2-7|once|13|TRBV5-1
CASSQTGLGEQYF
TGCGCCAGCAGCCAGACAGGGCTAGGTGAGCAGTACTTC
>-|TRBJ1-2|-|15|TRBV6-5
CASSLGRGIWYGYTF
TGTGCCAGCAGTTTGGGTCGAGGCATTTGGTATGGCTACACCTTC
>-|TRBJ2-1|-|14|TRBV27
CASSLLGGAFEQFF
TGTGCCAGCAGTTTATTAGGGGGGGCGTTTGAGCAGTTCTTC
>TRBD1|TRBJ1-6|once|18|TRBV28
CASSSRQGLGAYNSPLHF
TGTGCCAGCAGTTCCAGACAGGGTCTAGGAGCCTATAATTCACCCCTCCACTTT
>TRBD1|TRBJ1-2|once|14|TRBV9
CASSALGTDYGYTF
TGTGCCAGCAGCGCCCTCGGGACAGACTATGGCTACACCTTC
>-|TRBJ2-7|-|14|TRBV27
CASSPSDLGSEQYF
TGTGCCAGCTCCCCGTCGGACTTGGGTTCCGAGCAGTACTTC
>TRBD2|TRBJ2-1|-|15|TRBV11-2
CASSLASGGYNEQFF
TGTGCCAGCAGCTTAGCCAGCGGGGGCTACAATGAGCAGTTCTTC
>-|TRBJ2-3|-|16|TRBV27
CASSLQPGGYTDTQYF
TGTGCCAGCAGTTTACAACCGGGGGGCTACACAGATACGCAGTATTTT
>-|TRBJ1-2|-|15|TRBV25-1
CASSELGGALYGYTF
TGTGCCAGCAGTGAATTAGGGGGGGCTCTCTATGGCTACACCTTC
>TRBD1|TRBJ1-6|-|15|TRBV19
CASSASGTDNSPLHF
TGTGCCAGTAGTGCGTCCGGGACAGACAATTCACCCCTCCACTTT
>TRBD2|TRBJ2-1|-|14|TRBV18
CASSQGLALGEQFF
TGTGCCAGCTCACAGGGACTAGCGTTGGGTGAGCAGTTCTTC
>TRBD2|TRBJ2-2|-|15|TRBV27
CAIPAGGRWTGELFF
TGTGCCATCCCCGCGGGAGGGAGATGGACCGGGGAGCTGTTTTTT
>-|TRBJ1-4|-|16|TRBV27
CASSVWFRGTNEKLFF
TGTGCCAGCAGTGTATGGTTCCGGGGAACTAATGAAAAACTGTTTTTT
>-|TRBJ1-6|once|17|TRBV27
CASIESLKSSYNSPLHF
TGTGCCAGCATCGAGTCATTAAAGAGCTCCTATAATTCACCCCTCCACTTT